Following are 21 T cell receptor beta chains from one sample sequenced in a study of T cell responses to AZD1222 COVID-19 vaccine. Profiling relied on immunoSEQ multiplex PCR, and the TCRdb table lists in-frame clones only, not all of them. The repertoire consists of about 88,000 clones, with around 86% occurring once and the leading ten covering 2.4%. Sequenced here: peripheral blood, sampled on day 0 of AZD1222 vaccination. The receptors come from an adult in good health.

The chain uses TRBV7-9 and TRBJ1-4; D is unclear. Germline V gene lookup returns CDR1 SEHNR and CDR2 FQNEAQ (reference sequence). V was shortened by 5 bases and J by 1 base, with 11 bases between the two germline ends. This CDR3 has 15 amino acids. This chain's CDR3 is CASSLRAGTNEKLFF. The CDR3 DNA follows: TGTGCCAGCAGCCTCCGGGCAGGAACTAATGAAAAACTGTTTTTT.

This chain uses TRBV19 with TRBJ2-1, with D unresolved. CDR1 LNHDA and CDR2 SQIVND come from the germline V gene (reference sequence). This CDR3 contains 15 residues. The V gene lost 7 bases and the J gene lost 2 bases, with 15 bases spanning the gap. The CDR3 nucleotides read TGTGCCAGTACTCCGAGAAGCCGGACCTACAATGAGCAGTTCTTC. It yields the protein CASTPRSRTYNEQFF.

The V call is TRBV16, the J call TRBJ1-5, with TRBD1 as a possible D gene (6 bases). V lost 4 bases, J lost 3 bases, and 19 bases lay in between. The germline gives CDR1 KGHSY, CDR2 FQNENV. This CDR3 is 17 amino acids long. CDR3 in amino acids: CASSPIELGHLNQPQHF. In nucleotides, the CDR3 is TGTGCCAGCAGCCCCATAGAGTTGGGACACCTCAATCAGCCCCAGCATTTT.

The chain combines TRBV13 with TRBJ2-7; 8 bases agree with TRBD1. The CDR3 is made up of 14 amino acids. V lost 4 bases and J lost 3; bases outside the gene matches: 5. CDR1 is PRHDT and CDR2 is FYEKMQ in the germline V gene (reference sequence). The CDR3 loop is CASSSAGTGYEQYF. CDR3 bases: TGTGCCAGCAGCTCGGCCGGGACAGGCTACGAGCAGTACTTC.

This chain joins TRBV28 and TRBJ1-1, with no clear D. V was cut by 6 bases and J by 3 bases, with 14 bases left in between. In germline, CDR1 is MDHEN, CDR2 SYDVKM. CDR3 length equals 14 residues. The CDR3 DNA reads TGTGCCAGCAGGACGGCCGTGTCGTACACTGAAGCTTTCTTT. Translation gives CASRTAVSYTEAFF.

The V gene is TRBV27, the J gene TRBJ2-1; possibly TRBD2 for D (5 bases). The CDR3 length is 12 residues. The germline V gene has CDR1 MNHEY and CDR2 SMNVEV (reference sequence). Deletions cut 5 bases from V and 7 bases from J, with 9 bases between. CDR3 region: CASSTSGNEQFF. In DNA, the CDR3 is TGTGCCAGCAGTACTAGTGGGAATGAGCAGTTCTTC.

The gene calls are TRBV23-1 and TRBJ2-1, with 13 bases aligning to TRBD2. TRBV23-1 is filed as an ORF, its function uncertain. The V and J ends lost 5 bases and 3 bases, in that order; junction bases with no gene match: 13. The CDR3 runs to 19 residues. The CDR3 spells CASSDKGLAGPYDYNEQFF. For the CDR3, the DNA is TGCGCCAGCAGTGATAAGGGACTAGCGGGGCCCTACGACTACAATGAGCAGTTCTTC.

The DNA of the CDR3 is TGTGCCAGCAGTCCCCGGACAGGGAGGGAGCAGTACTTC. Protein product: CASSPRTGREQYF. This chain uses TRBV6-5 with TRBJ2-7; 8 bases match TRBD1. In germline, CDR1 is MNHEY, CDR2 SVGAGI. CDR3 length: 13 amino acids. J gave up 7 bases and V 5 bases, and 7 bases lay outside the gene matches.

The CDR3 region has the DNA TGTGCCAGCAGTTACGGGGCCGGTCACTCTGGAAACACCATATATTTT. This encodes CASSYGAGHSGNTIYF. The chain has TRBV6-5 and TRBJ1-3, with D tentatively TRBD1 (5 bases). V shed 2 bases and J shed 0 bases, with 11 bases lying between them. The germline V gene encodes CDR1 MNHEY and CDR2 SVGAGI. The length of the CDR3 is 16 residues.

This clone occurred a few times. The chain employs TRBV7-9 and TRBJ1-5; D is unresolved. Trimming cost V 0 bases and J 0 bases, with 3 bases left between them. Per the germline V gene, CDR1 is SEHNR and CDR2 is FQNEAQ (reference sequence). CDR3 length: 14 amino acids. The CDR3: CASSLAPSNQPQHF. The CDR3 nucleotides are TGTGCCAGCAGCTTAGCACCTAGCAATCAGCCCCAGCATTTT.

The chain combines TRBV9 with TRBJ1-4; possible D gene TRBD1, 6 bases. The CDR3 runs to 16 residues. Germline CDR1 is SGDLS and CDR2 is YYNGEE. Trimming removed 3 bases at V and 1 base at J, with 13 bases between. The CDR3 protein is CASSGGQTKTNEKLFF. The CDR3 nucleotides are TGTGCCAGCAGCGGTGGACAGACTAAAACTAATGAAAAACTGTTTTTT.

The genes are TRBV27 and TRBJ2-7; TRBD2 matches 13 bases. Germline V gives CDR1 MNHEY, CDR2 SMNVEV (reference sequence). V trimming: 7 bases; J trimming: 7 bases; junction bases outside the gene matches: 7. The CDR3 runs to 14 residues. The CDR3 DNA reads as TGTGCCAGCATGCCCGGGACTAGCGGGGCGGAGCAGTACTTC. Protein product: CASMPGTSGAEQYF.

CDR3 nucleotide sequence: TGTGCCAGCAGCTTTACAGGGACTAACTATGGCTACACCTTC. Translation gives CASSFTGTNYGYTF. V usage is TRBV7-2 and J usage is TRBJ1-2, with D perhaps TRBD1 (6 bases). CDR1 SGHTA and CDR2 FQGNSA come from the germline V gene. Trimming shortened V by 3 bases and J by 0 bases, and 8 bases separated the two germline ends. The CDR3 has 14 amino acids.

Here the CDR3 reads CASSLSPPLGETQYF. The CDR3 DNA reads TGTGCCAGCAGTTTATCACCCCCCCTGGGGGAGACCCAGTACTTC. The rearrangement joins TRBV27 to TRBJ2-5; no clear D gene. Deletions cut 0 bases from V and 5 bases from J, with 13 bases between. CDR1 and CDR2 (germline): MNHEY, SMNVEV (reference sequence). This CDR3 comprises 15 residues.

This clone appeared once. The chain couples TRBV6-5 to TRBJ1-3; D is uncertain. Germline CDR1 MNHEY, CDR2 SVGAGI. The CDR3 sequence is 13 residues long. Between the trimmed V and J ends, which lost 6 bases and 3 bases, there was a span of 9 bases. CDR3 residues: CASRFTNGNTIYF. The CDR3 DNA reads TGTGCCAGCAGATTTACCAATGGAAACACCATATATTTT.

The chain combines TRBV19 with TRBJ1-5; D is unresolved. With 3 bases removed from V and 4 bases from J, the gap between germline ends came to 7 bases. The CDR3 is 13 residues long. The germline V gene encodes CDR1 LNHDA and CDR2 SQIVND (reference sequence). This CDR3 is CASSIGGNQPQHF. The CDR3 DNA reads as TGTGCCAGTAGTATCGGAGGGAATCAGCCCCAGCATTTT.

This chain links TRBV19 with TRBJ1-5, with 7 nucleotides matching TRBD1. Unmatched junction bases numbered 1, after V lost 6 bases and J lost 5 bases. CDR3 size: 12 residues. The germline gives CDR1 LNHDA, CDR2 SQIVND (reference sequence). CDR3 sequence (DNA): TGTGCCAGTAGCGACAGGGATCAGCCCCAGCATTTT. This translates into CASSDRDQPQHF.

This chain joins TRBV9 and TRBJ2-7; 8 nucleotides align to TRBD1. V lost 3 bases and J lost 2; bases outside the gene matches: 7. Germline V gene sequence: CDR1 SGDLS, CDR2 YYNGEE. The CDR3 runs 15 residues. This CDR3 is CASSGQGQGTYEQYF. The CDR3 DNA reads TGTGCCAGCAGCGGACAGGGGCAGGGGACCTACGAGCAGTACTTC.

The V call is TRBV5-5, the J call TRBJ2-5; 9 nucleotides align to TRBD1. The CDR3 sequence is 17 residues long. Germline CDR1 reads SGHKS; CDR2 reads YYEKEE (reference sequence). After removal of 0 bases from V and 5 bases from J, the junction contained 11 bases not matched to a gene. The CDR3 is CASSLGGTGNSAETQYF. The CDR3, as DNA: TGTGCCAGCAGCTTGGGGGGGACAGGGAACTCGGCGGAGACCCAGTACTTC.

The V gene is TRBV29-1, the J gene TRBJ2-1; TRBD2 matches 7 bases. Germline assignment: CDR1 SQVTM and CDR2 ANQGSEA. Trimming removed 7 bases from V and 9 bases from J; junction bases left unmatched: 21. The CDR3 is made up of 16 amino acids. The CDR3 DNA reads TGCAGCGCTCATAACACTAGGGGCTTCTGGGAGGGTGAGCAGTTCTTC. This codes for CSAHNTRGFWEGEQFF.

This chain links TRBV29-1 with TRBJ1-1; a possible D gene is TRBD1 (5 bases). Germline V CDR1 and CDR2: SQVTM, ANQGSEA. Trimming took 6 bases from V and 0 from J, leaving 11 bases between them. This CDR3 region has 13 residues. The CDR3 DNA reads TGCAGCGTAGCCGGGACTCTGAACACTGAAGCTTTCTTT. This codes for CSVAGTLNTEAFF.